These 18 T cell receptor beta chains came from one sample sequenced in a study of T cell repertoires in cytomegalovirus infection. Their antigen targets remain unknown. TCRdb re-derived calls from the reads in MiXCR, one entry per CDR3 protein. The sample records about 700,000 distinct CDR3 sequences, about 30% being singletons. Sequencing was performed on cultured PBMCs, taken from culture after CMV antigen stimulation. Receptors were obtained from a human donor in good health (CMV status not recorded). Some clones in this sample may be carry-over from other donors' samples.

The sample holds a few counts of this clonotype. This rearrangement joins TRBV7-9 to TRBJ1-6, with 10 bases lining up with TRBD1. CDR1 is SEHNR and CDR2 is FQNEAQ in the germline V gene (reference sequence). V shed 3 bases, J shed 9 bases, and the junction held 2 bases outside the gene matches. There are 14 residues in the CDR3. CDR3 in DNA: TGTGCCAGCAGCTTTGGGACAGGGGTTTCACCCCTCCACTTT. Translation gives CASSFGTGVSPLHF.

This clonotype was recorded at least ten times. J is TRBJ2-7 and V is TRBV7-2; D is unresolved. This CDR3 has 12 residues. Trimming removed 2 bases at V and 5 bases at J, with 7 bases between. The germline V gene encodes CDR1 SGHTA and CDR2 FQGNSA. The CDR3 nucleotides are TGTGCCAGCAGCTTATCAACCCACGAGCAGTACTTC. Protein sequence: CASSLSTHEQYF.

In nucleotides, the CDR3 is TGTGCCAGCAGTTACGAGACAGGGAGGAATTCACCCCTCCACTTT. Translating gives CASSYETGRNSPLHF. J is TRBJ1-6 and V is TRBV6-5; the match to TRBD1 covers 7 bases. The CDR3 covers 15 residues. Unmatched junction bases numbered 5, after V lost 2 bases and J lost 7 bases. The germline V gene encodes CDR1 MNHEY and CDR2 SVGAGI.

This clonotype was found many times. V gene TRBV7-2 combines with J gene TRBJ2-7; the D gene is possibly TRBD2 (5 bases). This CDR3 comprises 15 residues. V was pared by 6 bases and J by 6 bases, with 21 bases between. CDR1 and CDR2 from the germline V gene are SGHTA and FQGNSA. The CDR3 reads CASSPTRPPGLEQYF. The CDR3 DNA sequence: TGTGCCAGCAGTCCTACTAGGCCCCCAGGACTCGAGCAGTACTTC.

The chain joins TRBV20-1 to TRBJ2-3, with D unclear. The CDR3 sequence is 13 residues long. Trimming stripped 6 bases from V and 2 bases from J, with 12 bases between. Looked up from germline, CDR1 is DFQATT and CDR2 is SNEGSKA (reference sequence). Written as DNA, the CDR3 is TGCAGTGCCCCTGAGCGCCCCACAGATACGCAGTATTTT. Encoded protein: CSAPERPTDTQYF.

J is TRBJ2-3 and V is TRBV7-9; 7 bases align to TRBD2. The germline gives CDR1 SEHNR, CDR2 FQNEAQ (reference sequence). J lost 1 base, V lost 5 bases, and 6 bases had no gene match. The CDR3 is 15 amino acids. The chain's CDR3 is CASSREEDRTDTQYF. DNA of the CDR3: TGTGCCAGCAGCCGGGAGGAAGACCGCACAGATACGCAGTATTTT. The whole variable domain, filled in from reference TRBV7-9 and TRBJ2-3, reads DTGVSQNPRHKITKRGQNVTFRCDPISEHNRLYWYRQTLGQGPEFLTYFQNEAQLEKSRLLSDRFSAERPKGSFSTLEIQRTEQGDSAMYLCASSREEDRTDTQYFGPGTRLTVL.

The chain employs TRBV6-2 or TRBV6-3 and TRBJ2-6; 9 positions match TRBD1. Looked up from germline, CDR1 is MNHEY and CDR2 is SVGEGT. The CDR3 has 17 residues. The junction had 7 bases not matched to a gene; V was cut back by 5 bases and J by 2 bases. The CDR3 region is CASSALQGAPGANVLTF. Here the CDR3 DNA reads TGTGCCAGCAGTGCATTACAGGGGGCGCCTGGGGCCAACGTCCTGACTTTC.

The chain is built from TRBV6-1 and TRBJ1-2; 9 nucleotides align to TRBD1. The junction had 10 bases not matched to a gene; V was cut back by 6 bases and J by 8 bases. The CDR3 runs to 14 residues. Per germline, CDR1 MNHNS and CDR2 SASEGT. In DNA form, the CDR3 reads TGTGCCAGCAGACTCCAACAGGGGGCGAGAGGCTACACCTTC. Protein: CASRLQQGARGYTF.

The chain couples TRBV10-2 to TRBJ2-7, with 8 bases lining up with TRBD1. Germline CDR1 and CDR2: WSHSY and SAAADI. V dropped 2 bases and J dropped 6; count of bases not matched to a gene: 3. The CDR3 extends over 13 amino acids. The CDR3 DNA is TGCGCCAGCAGTGAGATCGACAGGGGCGAGCAGTACTTC. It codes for CASSEIDRGEQYF.

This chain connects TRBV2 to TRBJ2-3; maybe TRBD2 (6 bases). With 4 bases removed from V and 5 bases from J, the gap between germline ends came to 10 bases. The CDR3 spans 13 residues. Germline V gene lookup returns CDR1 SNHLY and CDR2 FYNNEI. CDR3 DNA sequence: TGTGCCAGCAGTGCGGGGGAGCGAGATACGCAGTATTTT. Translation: CASSAGERDTQYF.

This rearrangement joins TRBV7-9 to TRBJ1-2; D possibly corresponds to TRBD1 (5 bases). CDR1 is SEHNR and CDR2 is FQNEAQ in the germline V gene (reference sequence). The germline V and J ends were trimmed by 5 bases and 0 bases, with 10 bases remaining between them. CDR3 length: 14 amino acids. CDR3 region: CASSAGGANYGYTF. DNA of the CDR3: TGTGCCAGCAGCGCGGGGGGAGCTAACTATGGCTACACCTTC. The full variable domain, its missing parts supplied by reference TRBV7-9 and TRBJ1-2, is DTGVSQNPRHKITKRGQNVTFRCDPISEHNRLYWYRQTLGQGPEFLTYFQNEAQLEKSRLLSDRFSAERPKGSFSTLEIQRTEQGDSAMYLCASSAGGANYGYTFGSGTRLTVV.

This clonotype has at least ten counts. CDR3 in DNA: TGTGCCAGCAGCCCTAAGGACGGAGGCTATACGCAGTATTTT. Translated: CASSPKDGGYTQYF. The gene calls are TRBV7-2 and TRBJ2-3; D might be TRBD2 (5 bases). Germline lookup yields CDR1 SGHTA and CDR2 FQGNSA. The V and J ends lost 5 bases and 7 bases respectively, with 16 bases between them. The CDR3 covers 14 residues.

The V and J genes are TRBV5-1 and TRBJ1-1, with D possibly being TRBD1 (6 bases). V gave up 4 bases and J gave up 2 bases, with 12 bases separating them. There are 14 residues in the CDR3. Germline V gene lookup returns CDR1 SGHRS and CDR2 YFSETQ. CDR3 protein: CASSPGTFNTEAFF. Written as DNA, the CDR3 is TGCGCCAGCAGCCCCGGGACATTTAACACTGAAGCTTTCTTT.

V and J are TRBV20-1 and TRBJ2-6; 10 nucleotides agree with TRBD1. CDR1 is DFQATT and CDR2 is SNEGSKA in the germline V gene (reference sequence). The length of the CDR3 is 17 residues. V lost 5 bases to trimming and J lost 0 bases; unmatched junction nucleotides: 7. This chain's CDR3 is CSAVRDRGPSGANVLTF. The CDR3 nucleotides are TGCAGTGCTGTCCGGGACAGGGGTCCCTCTGGGGCCAACGTCCTGACTTTC.

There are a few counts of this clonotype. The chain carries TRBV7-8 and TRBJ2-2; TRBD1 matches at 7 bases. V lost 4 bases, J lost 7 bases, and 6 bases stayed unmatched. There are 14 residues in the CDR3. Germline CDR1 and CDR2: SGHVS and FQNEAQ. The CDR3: CASSSQGWVGELFF. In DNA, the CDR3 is TGTGCCAGCAGCTCACAGGGGTGGGTCGGGGAGCTGTTTTTT.

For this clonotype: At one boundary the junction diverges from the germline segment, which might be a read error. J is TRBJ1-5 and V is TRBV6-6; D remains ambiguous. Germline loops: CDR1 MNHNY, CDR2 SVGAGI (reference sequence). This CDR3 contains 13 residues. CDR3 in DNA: TGTGCCAGCAGTTACCAGAGCAATCAGCTCCAGCATTTT. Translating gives CASSYQSNQLQHF.

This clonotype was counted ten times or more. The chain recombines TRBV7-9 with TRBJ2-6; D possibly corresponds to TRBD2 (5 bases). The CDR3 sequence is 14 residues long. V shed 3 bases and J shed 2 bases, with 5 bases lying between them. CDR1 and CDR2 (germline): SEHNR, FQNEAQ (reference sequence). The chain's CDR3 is CASSFGTGANVLTF. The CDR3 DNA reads TGTGCCAGCAGCTTCGGGACTGGGGCCAACGTCCTGACTTTC.

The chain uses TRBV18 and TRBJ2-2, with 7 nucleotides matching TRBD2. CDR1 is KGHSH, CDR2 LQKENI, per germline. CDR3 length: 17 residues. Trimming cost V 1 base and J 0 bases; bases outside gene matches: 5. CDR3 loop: CASSPLGGRTNTGELFF. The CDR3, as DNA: TGTGCCAGCTCACCACTGGGAGGGAGAACGAACACCGGGGAGCTGTTTTTT.